Below, 18 T cell receptor beta chains from the same sample are listed, as sequenced in a study of blood T cell repertoires in COVID-19. Clones were sequenced by immunoSEQ multiplex PCR, and TCRdb holds only the in-frame ones, with some missing. The table includes fewer than 200,000 clones, roughly 81% detected once. Sequencing was carried out using peripheral blood. Every receptor here comes from a woman aged 50 to 60 with COVID-19, enrolled during active disease.

The chain has TRBV5-1 and TRBJ1-5, with D possibly TRBD1 on 5 matching bases. The CDR3 spans 15 residues. In germline, CDR1 is SGHRS, CDR2 YFSETQ. The V and J ends lost 0 bases and 5 bases respectively, with 12 bases between them. Here the CDR3 DNA reads TGCGCCAGCAGCTTGGACGGGGGTACCTATCAGCCCCAGCATTTT. Translating gives CASSLDGGTYQPQHF.

The gene calls are TRBV27 and TRBJ2-5; 9 bases align to TRBD2. This CDR3 spans 14 amino acids. V was pared by 10 bases and J by 5 bases, with 11 bases of the junction left unmatched. Per the germline V gene, CDR1 is MNHEY and CDR2 is SMNVEV (reference sequence). The CDR3 sequence is CAILAGGVRETQYF. As DNA, the CDR3 is TGTGCCATCCTCGCGGGGGGGGTTCGCGAGACCCAGTACTTC.

V usage is TRBV10-2 and J usage is TRBJ2-2; 13 nucleotides line up with TRBD2. Looked up from germline, CDR1 is WSHSY and CDR2 is SAAADI. The CDR3 is made up of 17 amino acids. The V segment lost 6 bases and the J segment 3 bases; nucleotides outside the gene matches: 7. The CDR3: CASRTSGGAGDTGELFF. The DNA of the CDR3 is TGCGCCAGCAGAACTAGCGGGGGGGCTGGCGACACCGGGGAGCTGTTTTTT.

The V gene is TRBV7-9, the J gene TRBJ1-2; D is undetermined. The V gene lost 8 bases and the J gene lost 4 bases, with 14 bases spanning the gap. The CDR3 sequence is 13 residues long. Germline V gene sequence: CDR1 SEHNR, CDR2 FQNEAQ (reference sequence). CDR3 amino acids: CASGGRRIYGYTF. CDR3 nucleotide sequence: TGTGCCAGCGGAGGCCGGCGGATCTATGGCTACACCTTC.

This clone was seen a few times. V is TRBV7-3 and J is TRBJ1-1; 8 positions agree with TRBD1. Germline loops: CDR1 SGHTA, CDR2 FQGTGA. V shed 0 bases and J 7 bases; nucleotides not matched to a gene: 10. This CDR3 has 16 amino acids. This CDR3 is CASSLTRQGPTFEAFF. The DNA of the CDR3 is TGTGCCAGCAGCTTAACGCGACAGGGGCCCACCTTTGAAGCTTTCTTT.

The J gene is TRBJ2-2, the V gene TRBV7-9, with no clear D. The CDR3 is 14 residues long. CDR1 SEHNR and CDR2 FQNEAQ come from the germline V gene (reference sequence). Trimming cost V 1 base and J 4 bases, with 7 bases left between them. In DNA form, the CDR3 reads TGTGCCAGCAGCTTAGACGGGTTCACCGGGGAGCTGTTTTTT. Protein sequence: CASSLDGFTGELFF.

As DNA, the CDR3 is TGTGCCAGTAGAGGGCAAGGGGCCTCCTACGAGCAGTACTTC. Amino acid sequence: CASRGQGASYEQYF. The V call is TRBV19, the J call TRBJ2-7; maybe TRBD1 (5 bases). CDR1 and CDR2 (germline): LNHDA, SQIVND (reference sequence). V was cut by 6 bases and J by 0 bases, with 12 bases left in between. The CDR3 runs to 14 residues.

The genes are TRBV30 and TRBJ1-5; no reliable D call. CDR3 size: 13 residues. V dropped 2 bases and J dropped 5 bases, with 10 bases sitting between them. Per germline, CDR1 GTSNPN and CDR2 SVGIG (reference sequence). The CDR3: CAWSPDWDQPQHF. In nucleotides, the CDR3 is TGTGCCTGGAGTCCGGACTGGGATCAGCCCCAGCATTTT.

V usage is TRBV6-5 and J usage is TRBJ2-7; 9 bases map to TRBD1. V gave up 8 bases and J gave up 2 bases; unmatched junction bases: 7. The germline V gene encodes CDR1 MNHEY and CDR2 SVGAGI. There are 14 residues in the CDR3. The CDR3 region has the DNA TGTGCCAGCGGGAGGGACAGGGAGGCCTACGAGCAGTACTTC. It encodes CASGRDREAYEQYF.

The genes are TRBV11-2 and TRBJ2-1; D call uncertain. The CDR3 spans 13 residues. V lost 3 bases and J 8 bases, leaving 11 bases between the germline ends. Germline CDR1 and CDR2: SGHAT and FQNNGV. CDR3 residues: CASSFAALHEQFF. Here the CDR3 DNA reads TGTGCCAGCAGCTTTGCGGCACTCCATGAGCAGTTCTTC. Drawing the rest from reference TRBV11-2 and TRBJ2-1, the complete variable domain is EAGVAQSPRYKIIEKRQSVAFWCNPISGHATLYWYQQILGQGPKLLIQFQNNGVVDDSQLPKDRFSAERLKGVDSTLKIQPAKLEDSAVYLCASSFAALHEQFFGPGTRLTVL.

V and J are TRBV3-1 (or the pseudogene TRBV3-2) and TRBJ2-1; possibly TRBD1 for D (6 bases). Per the germline V gene, CDR1 is LGHDT and CDR2 is YNNKEL (reference sequence). Trimming shortened V by 4 bases and J by 4 bases, and 14 bases separated the two germline ends. This CDR3 contains 15 residues. The CDR3 sequence is CASSPQAGDYNEQFF. The CDR3 DNA reads TGTGCCAGCAGCCCCCAGGCAGGGGATTACAATGAGCAGTTCTTC.

A few counts support this clone. This chain links TRBV19 with TRBJ1-5, with no clear D. CDR1 is LNHDA, CDR2 SQIVND, per germline (reference sequence). This CDR3 region has 15 residues. V was clipped by 1 base and J by 1 base, with 8 bases between them. CDR3 protein: CASSIARGSNQPQHF. The CDR3 DNA is TGTGCCAGTAGTATAGCAAGAGGGAGCAATCAGCCCCAGCATTTT.

The chain combines TRBV7-6 with TRBJ1-2; D gene uncertain. The germline V gene encodes CDR1 SGHVS and CDR2 FNYEAQ. V was shortened by 1 base and J by 4 bases, with 7 bases between the two germline ends. The length of the CDR3 is 13 residues. CDR3 nucleotides: TGTGCCAGCAGCTTAGGCGGATCCTATGGCTACACCTTC. Translation: CASSLGGSYGYTF.

This clone was counted between two and nine times. This sequence joins TRBV27 and TRBJ2-3; perhaps TRBD1 as D (6 bases). The germline CDR1 and CDR2 sequences are MNHEY and SMNVEV (reference sequence). The germline V and J ends were trimmed by 8 bases and 0 bases, with 15 bases remaining between them. The CDR3 spans 15 residues. CDR3 nucleotide sequence: TGTGCCAGCGCCCCGGACAGCGCTAGCACAGATACGCAGTATTTT. This codes for CASAPDSASTDTQYF.

This clone has just one count. The CDR3 DNA is TGTGCCTGGAGACAGGGGGGCACCTACGAGCAGTACTTC. Protein: CAWRQGGTYEQYF. The chain recombines TRBV30 with TRBJ2-7; TRBD1 matches 8 bases. V lost 3 bases and J lost 2; bases outside the gene matches: 3. The CDR3 is made up of 13 amino acids. Germline V lookup: CDR1 GTSNPN, CDR2 SVGIG (reference sequence).

This clone was recorded only once. The V and J genes are TRBV6-5 and TRBJ2-3, with 8 bases that match TRBD2. With V trimmed by 6 bases and J by 1 base, 6 bases remained unmatched. Germline V gene data show CDR1 as MNHEY and CDR2 as SVGAGI. This CDR3 is built from 15 residues. CDR3 residues: CASRSGGPGTDTQYF. CDR3 sequence (DNA): TGTGCCAGCAGGAGCGGGGGTCCTGGCACAGATACGCAGTATTTT.

The V call is TRBV5-6, the J call TRBJ2-5, with unresolved D. The CDR3 is made up of 11 amino acids. Trimming took 2 bases from V and 5 from J, leaving 4 bases between them. Germline V lookup: CDR1 SGHDT, CDR2 YYEEEE. The CDR3 is CASSFLETQYF. CDR3 DNA sequence: TGTGCCAGCAGCTTCTTGGAGACCCAGTACTTC.

A few counts support this clone. The J gene is TRBJ2-1, the V gene TRBV5-8; D is perhaps TRBD1 (6 bases). CDR1 and CDR2 from the germline V gene are SGHTS and YDEGEE. This CDR3 comprises 19 residues. V was pared by 3 bases and J by 8 bases, with 30 bases between. Here the CDR3 reads CASSSVPRYWGQGADEQFF. CDR3 sequence (DNA): TGTGCCAGCAGCTCCGTACCTCGGTATTGGGGGCAGGGCGCAGATGAGCAGTTCTTC.